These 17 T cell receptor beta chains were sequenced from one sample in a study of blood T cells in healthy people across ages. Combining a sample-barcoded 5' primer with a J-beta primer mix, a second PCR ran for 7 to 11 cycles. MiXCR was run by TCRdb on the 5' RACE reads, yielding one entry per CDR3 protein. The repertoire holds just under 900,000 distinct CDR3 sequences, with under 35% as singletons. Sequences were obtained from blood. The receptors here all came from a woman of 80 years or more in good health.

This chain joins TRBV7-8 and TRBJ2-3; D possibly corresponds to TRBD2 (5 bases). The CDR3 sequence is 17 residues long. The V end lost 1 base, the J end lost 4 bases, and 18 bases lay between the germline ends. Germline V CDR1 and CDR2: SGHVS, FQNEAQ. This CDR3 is CASSLDKTGTISDTQYF. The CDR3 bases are TGTGCCAGCAGCTTAGACAAAACGGGAACAATATCAGATACGCAGTATTTT.

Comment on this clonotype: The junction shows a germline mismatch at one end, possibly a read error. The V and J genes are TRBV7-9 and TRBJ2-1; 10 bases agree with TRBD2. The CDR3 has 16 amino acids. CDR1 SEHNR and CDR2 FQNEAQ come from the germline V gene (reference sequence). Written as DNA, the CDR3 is TGTGCCAGCAGCCAGATAGCGGGGGGACGGCACGATGAGAAGTTCTTC. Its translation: CASSQIAGGRHDEKFF.

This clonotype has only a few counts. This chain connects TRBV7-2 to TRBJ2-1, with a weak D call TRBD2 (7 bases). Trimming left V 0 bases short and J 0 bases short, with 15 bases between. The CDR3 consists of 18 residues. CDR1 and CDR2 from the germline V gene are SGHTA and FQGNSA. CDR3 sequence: CASSLAGGASSSYNEQFF. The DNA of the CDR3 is TGTGCCAGCAGCTTAGCGGGGGGGGCTTCGAGCTCCTACAATGAGCAGTTCTTC.

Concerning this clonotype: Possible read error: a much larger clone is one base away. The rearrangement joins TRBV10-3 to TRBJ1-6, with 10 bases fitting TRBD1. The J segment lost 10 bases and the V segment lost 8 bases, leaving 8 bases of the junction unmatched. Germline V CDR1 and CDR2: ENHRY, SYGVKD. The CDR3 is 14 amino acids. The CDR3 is CAIGVGQGESPLHF. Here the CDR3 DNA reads TGTGCCATCGGGGTAGGACAGGGGGAATCACCCCTCCACTTT.

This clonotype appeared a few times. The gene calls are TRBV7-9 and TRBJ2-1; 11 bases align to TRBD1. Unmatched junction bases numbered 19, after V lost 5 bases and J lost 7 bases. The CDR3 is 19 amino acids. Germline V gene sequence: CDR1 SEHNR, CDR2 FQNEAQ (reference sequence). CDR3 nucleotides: TGTGCCAGCAGCCCAAACTCGGACAGGGGGCTGGAAACAGTGAATGAGCAGTTCTTC. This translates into CASSPNSDRGLETVNEQFF.

CDR3 in amino acids: CASSTPQPSNEQFF. Here the CDR3 DNA reads TGTGCCAGTAGTACGCCGCAGCCCTCCAATGAGCAGTTCTTC. V and J are TRBV19 and TRBJ2-1; D remains unclear. This CDR3 has 14 residues. Germline lookup yields CDR1 LNHDA and CDR2 SQIVND (reference sequence). Trimming left V 4 bases short and J 6 bases short, with 13 bases between.

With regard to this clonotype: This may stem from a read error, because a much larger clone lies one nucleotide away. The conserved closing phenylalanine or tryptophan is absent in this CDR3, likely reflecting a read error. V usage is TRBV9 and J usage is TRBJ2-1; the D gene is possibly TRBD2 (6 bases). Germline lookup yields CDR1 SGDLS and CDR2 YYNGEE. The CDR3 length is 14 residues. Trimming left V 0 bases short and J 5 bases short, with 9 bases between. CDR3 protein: CASSVVGLNNEQFV. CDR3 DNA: TGTGCCAGCAGCGTAGTGGGACTCAACAATGAGCAGTTCGTC.

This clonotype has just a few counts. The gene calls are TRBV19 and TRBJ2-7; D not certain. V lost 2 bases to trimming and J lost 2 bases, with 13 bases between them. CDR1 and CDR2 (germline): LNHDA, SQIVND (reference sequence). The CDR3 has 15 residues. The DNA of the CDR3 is TGTGCCAGTAGTATAAAAGGCGAAAGCGCCTACGAGCAGTACTTC. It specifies CASSIKGESAYEQYF.

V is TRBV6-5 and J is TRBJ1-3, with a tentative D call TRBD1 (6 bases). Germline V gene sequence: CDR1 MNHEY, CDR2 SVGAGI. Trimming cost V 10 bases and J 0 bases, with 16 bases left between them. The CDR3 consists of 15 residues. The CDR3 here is CATGGTPLSGNTIYF. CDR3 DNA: TGTGCCACCGGGGGGACACCACTCTCTGGAAACACCATATATTTT.

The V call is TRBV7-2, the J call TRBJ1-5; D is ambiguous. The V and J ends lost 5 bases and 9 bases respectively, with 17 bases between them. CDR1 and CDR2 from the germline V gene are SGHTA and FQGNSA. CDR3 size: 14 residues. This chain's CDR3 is CASSEGPRNGPQHF. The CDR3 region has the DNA TGTGCCAGCAGCGAAGGACCTCGGAATGGGCCCCAGCATTTT.

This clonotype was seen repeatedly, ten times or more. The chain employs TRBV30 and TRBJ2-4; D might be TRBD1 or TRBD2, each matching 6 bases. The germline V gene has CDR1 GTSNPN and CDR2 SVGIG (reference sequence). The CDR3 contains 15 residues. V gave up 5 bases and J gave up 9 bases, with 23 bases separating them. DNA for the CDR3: TGTGCCTGGGGAGGGGGTCGGACGTGGGGGAGCATTCAGTACTTC. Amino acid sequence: CAWGGGRTWGSIQYF.

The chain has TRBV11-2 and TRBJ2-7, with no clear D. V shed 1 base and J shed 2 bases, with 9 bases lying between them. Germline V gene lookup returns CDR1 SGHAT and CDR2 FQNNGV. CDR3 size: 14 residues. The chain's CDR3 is CASSLGWETYEQYF. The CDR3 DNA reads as TGTGCCAGCAGCTTAGGGTGGGAAACCTACGAGCAGTACTTC.

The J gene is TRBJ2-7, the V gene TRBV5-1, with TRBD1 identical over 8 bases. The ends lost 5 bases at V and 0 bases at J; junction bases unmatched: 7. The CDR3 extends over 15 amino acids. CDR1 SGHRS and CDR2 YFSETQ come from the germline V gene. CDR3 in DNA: TGCGCCAGCAGACGGGACAGGTGGGACTCCTACGAGCAGTACTTC. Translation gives CASRRDRWDSYEQYF.

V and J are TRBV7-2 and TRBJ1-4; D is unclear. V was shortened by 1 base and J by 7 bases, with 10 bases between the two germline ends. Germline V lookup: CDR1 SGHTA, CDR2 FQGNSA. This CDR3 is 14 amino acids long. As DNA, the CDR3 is TGTGCCAGCAGCTTAGTATTCGTTGGTGAAAAACTGTTTTTT. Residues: CASSLVFVGEKLFF.

The CDR3 here is CASRTGVNNQPQHF. Written as DNA, the CDR3 is TGTGCCAGCAGGACAGGTGTAAACAATCAGCCCCAGCATTTT. The chain joins TRBV28 to TRBJ1-5; D is perhaps TRBD1 (6 bases). This CDR3 spans 14 amino acids. Germline CDR1 is MDHEN and CDR2 is SYDVKM. V was clipped by 6 bases and J by 3 bases, with 12 bases between them.

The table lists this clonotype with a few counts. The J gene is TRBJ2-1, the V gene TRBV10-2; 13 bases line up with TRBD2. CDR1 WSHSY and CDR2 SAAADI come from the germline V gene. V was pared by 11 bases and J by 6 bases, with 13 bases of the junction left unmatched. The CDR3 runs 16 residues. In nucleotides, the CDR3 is TGCGCCGGCTTCCCCCAGACTAGCGGGGGGACCAATGAGCAGTTCTTC. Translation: CAGFPQTSGGTNEQFF.

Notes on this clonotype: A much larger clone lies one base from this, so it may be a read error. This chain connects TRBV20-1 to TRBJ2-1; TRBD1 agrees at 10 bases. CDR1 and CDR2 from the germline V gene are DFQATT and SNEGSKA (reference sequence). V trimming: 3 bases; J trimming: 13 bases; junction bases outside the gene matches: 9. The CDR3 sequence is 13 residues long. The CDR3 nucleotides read TGCAGTGCTAGGACAGGGGGCATCGAGACCCAGTTCTTC. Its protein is CSARTGGIETQFF.